The sequence of this T cell receptor (beta chain) was determined in a study of cytomegalovirus exposure and HLA in healthy donors. Study outcomes and limitations: In a later analysis, across HLA loci, associated TCR counts were highest for DRB1, lowest for HLA-C. Most of the TCR beta V segments (in an earlier analysis) were productive either about 87% or about 30% of the time. Per published accounts, TCR beta sequences correctly predicted the HLA-A and HLA-B alleles of most subjects. Cytomegalovirus-associated TCR beta chains were listed, numbering 150 to 200.

Regarding this clone: Its specificity is not known.

Researchers ran the PCR with 60 Vbeta and 13 Jbeta primers. This table comes from immunoSEQ multiplex PCR, and its TCRdb copy is limited to in-frame clones, with some not included. The sample has under 150,000 clones; roughly 79% are singletons. The germline V gene has CDR1 SGDLS and CDR2 YYNGEE. Trimming took 6 bases from V and 0 from J; bases not matched to a gene: 12. The CDR3 spans 17 residues. This sequence originates from a man aged 25-40 years in good health and CMV-seronegative. V gene TRBV9 combines with J gene TRBJ1-1; 9 nucleotides match TRBD1. Sequenced material: PBMCs. The CDR3 loop is CASIPGTGLGMNTEAFF. The CDR3 DNA sequence: TGTGCCAGCATCCCCGGGACAGGGTTAGGAATGAACACTGAAGCTTTCTTT.